This T cell receptor (beta chain) was recovered during a study of radiotherapy plus CTLA-4 blockade in lung cancer. Overall study context: Objective responses were recorded in about 17% of patients, with disease control recorded in about 30%. Study observations and caveats: Some TCR clones had been derived from tumors. These clones expanded in peripheral blood after radiotherapy plus ipilimumab.

The table came from immunoSEQ multiplex PCR; TCRdb's copy has only in-frame clones and leaves some out. The sample holds under 55,000 clones; around four fifths are singletons and the top ten take 2.5% to 3.5%. Focal radiation plus CTLA-4 blockade with ipilimumab was given to patients with chemo-refractory metastatic non-small-cell lung cancer. As regards this clone: Antigen unknown.

CDR3 length equals 13 residues. The V end lost 4 bases, the J end lost 2 bases, and 6 bases lay between the germline ends. The germline V gene has CDR1 SGHVS and CDR2 FQNEAQ. The sample here was peripheral blood, taken from a patient treated with radiotherapy plus ipilimumab. This chain joins TRBV7-8 and TRBJ2-1; D might be TRBD1 (6 bases). The sequence was obtained from a human donor with non-small cell lung cancer who had stable disease on radiotherapy plus ipilimumab. CDR3 DNA sequence: TGTGCCAGCAGCTGGACAGCCTACAATGAGCAGTTCTTC. Translating it yields CASSWTAYNEQFF.